These 30 T cell receptor beta chains were sequenced from one sample in a study of OX40 agonist ivuxolimab in advanced cancers. The repertoire was sequenced with immunoSEQ multiplex PCR; TCRdb's copy has only in-frame clones and lacks some. The sample shows 78,000 or so clones, 86% of them seen only once. The specimen was CD4+ or CD8+ T cells sorted from blood, collected in a trial of the OX40 agonist ivuxolimab. Every receptor here comes from an adult with an advanced solid tumor such as melanoma, head and neck, liver or kidney cancer.

The CDR3 DNA reads TGTGCCAGTAGTATGGAGGGTCCCAGGTCGGCCACTAATGAAAAACTGTTTTTT. Amino acid sequence: CASSMEGPRSATNEKLFF. The V and J genes are TRBV19 and TRBJ1-4, with no clear D. V shed 3 bases and J shed 2 bases, with 19 bases lying between them. This CDR3 is 18 amino acids long. CDR1 is LNHDA and CDR2 is SQIVND in the germline V gene (reference sequence).

The chain combines TRBV5-1 with TRBJ2-3; D call uncertain. V shed 2 bases and J shed 3 bases, with 10 bases lying between them. CDR1 is SGHRS and CDR2 is YFSETQ in the germline V gene. The CDR3 has 14 residues. This CDR3 reads CASSFGTETDTQYF. In DNA, the CDR3 is TGCGCCAGCAGCTTTGGCACCGAAACAGATACGCAGTATTTT.

The chain joins TRBV29-1 to TRBJ1-1, with D possibly TRBD1 on 6 matching bases. The CDR3 has 12 amino acids. V lost 7 bases to trimming and J lost 5 bases, with 14 bases between them. In germline, CDR1 is SQVTM, CDR2 ANQGSEA. This CDR3 is CSAGQGLTEAFF. CDR3 nucleotide sequence: TGCAGCGCGGGCCAGGGGCTTACTGAAGCTTTCTTT.

The chain is built from TRBV6-5 and TRBJ2-7, with D perhaps matching TRBD1 (6 bases). The CDR3 length is 13 residues. The V and J ends lost 5 bases and 0 bases respectively, with 8 bases between them. The V gene's germline CDR1 is MNHEY and CDR2 SVGAGI. The CDR3 DNA reads as TGTGCCAGCAGTCGGACAGACTCCTACGAGCAGTACTTC. This gives the protein CASSRTDSYEQYF.

The gene calls are TRBV5-1 and TRBJ2-1, with a weak D call TRBD1 (5 bases). Germline V gene data show CDR1 as SGHRS and CDR2 as YFSETQ. The CDR3 runs 16 residues. The V end was cut by 0 bases, the J end by 0 bases, with 10 bases between. DNA of the CDR3: TGCGCCAGCAGCTTGGGACAGCAAGGCTCCTACAATGAGCAGTTCTTC. It is translated as CASSLGQQGSYNEQFF.

The chain carries TRBV2 and TRBJ2-2, with D maybe TRBD2 (6 bases). Germline assignment: CDR1 SNHLY and CDR2 FYNNEI. The CDR3 is made up of 14 amino acids. Trimming pared 8 bases from V and 4 bases from J, leaving 14 bases between. The CDR3 DNA follows: TGTGCCAGCTCGGCTAGCGAGTTCACCGGGGAGCTGTTTTTT. It codes for CASSASEFTGELFF.

The CDR3 protein is CASSDYNGQGEEGYTF. The CDR3 DNA reads TGTGCCAGCAGCGACTATAACGGACAGGGGGAGGAAGGCTACACCTTC. This chain joins TRBV6-6 and TRBJ1-2; 10 bases agree with TRBD1. Germline CDR1 is MNHNY and CDR2 is SVGAGI (reference sequence). Germline trimming cut 6 bases from V and 8 bases from J; bases unmatched to any gene: 15. This CDR3 has 16 amino acids.

This clone was seen just once. The V and J genes are TRBV4-3 and TRBJ1-3, with D perhaps TRBD1 (6 bases). The CDR3 has 15 amino acids. V dropped 0 bases and J dropped 5 bases, with 11 bases sitting between them. Germline CDR1 and CDR2: LGHNA and YSLEER. The CDR3 spells CASSQDQGTRNTIYF. DNA for the CDR3: TGCGCCAGCAGCCAAGATCAGGGGACTCGAAACACCATATATTTT.

V gene TRBV10-3 combines with J gene TRBJ1-2, with a possible D match to TRBD1 (5 bases). Germline CDR1 and CDR2: ENHRY and SYGVKD. The CDR3 length is 16 residues. V was clipped by 0 bases and J by 6 bases, with 17 bases between them. In nucleotides, the CDR3 is TGTGCCATCAGTGAGTCGTCGGATACCCCGGGGCATGGCTACACCTTC. This gives the protein CAISESSDTPGHGYTF.

This clone was counted a single time. This chain joins TRBV7-3 and TRBJ2-2, with TRBD2 matching over 12 bases. The CDR3 totals 15 residues. J was trimmed by 8 bases and V by 5 bases; bases with no gene match: 6. Per germline, CDR1 SGHTA and CDR2 FQGTGA. Here the CDR3 DNA reads TGTGCCAGCAGCCAGACTAGCGGGAGTCAAGGGGAGCTGTTTTTT. It is translated as CASSQTSGSQGELFF. Filled out from reference TRBV7-3 and TRBJ2-2, the complete variable domain reads GAGVSQTPSNKVTEKGKYVELRCDPISGHTALYWYRQSLGQGPEFLIYFQGTGAADDSGLPNDRFFAVRPEGSVSTLKIQRTERGDSAVYLCASSQTSGSQGELFFGEGSRLTVL.

This chain uses TRBV30 with TRBJ1-1, with TRBD1 as a possible D gene (5 bases). The CDR3 covers 15 residues. Germline V gene lookup returns CDR1 GTSNPN and CDR2 SVGIG (reference sequence). The V end lost 2 bases, the J end lost 0 bases, and 13 bases lay between the germline ends. The CDR3 sequence is CAWSLRGGLNTEAFF. The CDR3 DNA follows: TGTGCCTGGAGTTTGAGGGGAGGATTGAACACTGAAGCTTTCTTT. Complete variable domain (other parts from reference TRBV30 and TRBJ1-1): SQTIHQWPATLVQPVGSPLSLECTVEGTSNPNLYWYRQAAGRGLQLLFYSVGIGQISSEVPQNLSASRPQDRQFILSSKKLLLSDSGFYLCAWSLRGGLNTEAFFGQGTRLTVV.

In DNA, the CDR3 is TGTGCCAGCAGCTTAGATCCCCTGGCCACTGAAGCTTTCTTT. As protein: CASSLDPLATEAFF. The rearrangement links TRBV11-3 to TRBJ1-1, with D hard to call. Trimming pared 0 bases from V and 4 bases from J, leaving 9 bases between. CDR1 and CDR2 (germline): SGHNT, YENEEA. This CDR3 has 14 amino acids.

J is TRBJ2-7 and V is TRBV6-5; perhaps TRBD2 as D (7 bases). With 6 bases removed from V and 3 bases from J, the gap between germline ends came to 18 bases. Germline values: CDR1 MNHEY, CDR2 SVGAGI. This CDR3 contains 15 residues. The CDR3 DNA is TGTGCCAGCAGGGACCCGGGGGGCCAAAGCTACGAGCAGTACTTC. Translation gives CASRDPGGQSYEQYF.

The count of this clone is one. This chain connects TRBV6-5 to TRBJ2-7; 10 bases map to TRBD1. V lost 6 bases to trimming and J lost 6 bases; unmatched junction nucleotides: 8. The CDR3 sequence is 14 residues long. Germline lookup yields CDR1 MNHEY and CDR2 SVGAGI. The CDR3 nucleotides read TGTGCCAGCAGACCACCGGGACAGGGGAGCGAGCAGTACTTC. Its protein is CASRPPGQGSEQYF.

The chain employs TRBV7-9 and TRBJ2-2; 9 nucleotides match TRBD1. The CDR3 totals 15 residues. V was pared by 3 bases and J by 3 bases, with 2 bases of the junction left unmatched. Germline V gene data show CDR1 as SEHNR and CDR2 as FQNEAQ (reference sequence). The DNA of the CDR3 is TGTGCCAGCAGCTTGCGACAGGGGGACACCGGGGAGCTGTTTTTT. This gives the protein CASSLRQGDTGELFF. Variable domain in full (rest from reference TRBV7-9 and TRBJ2-2): DTGVSQNPRHKITKRGQNVTFRCDPISEHNRLYWYRQTLGQGPEFLTYFQNEAQLEKSRLLSDRFSAERPKGSFSTLEIQRTEQGDSAMYLCASSLRQGDTGELFFGEGSRLTVL.

This rearrangement joins TRBV5-1 to TRBJ2-6; TRBD2 matches 7 bases. Germline V CDR1 and CDR2: SGHRS, YFSETQ. Germline trimming cut 4 bases from V and 0 bases from J; bases unmatched to any gene: 7. This CDR3 spans 17 amino acids. The CDR3: CASSRTSANSGANVLTF. In nucleotides, the CDR3 is TGCGCCAGCAGCAGAACTAGCGCAAACTCTGGGGCCAACGTCCTGACTTTC. Looking up the rest from reference TRBV5-1 and TRBJ2-6 gives the full variable domain: KAGVTQTPRYLIKTRGQQVTLSCSPISGHRSVSWYQQTPGQGLQFLFEYFSETQRNKGNFPGRFSGRQFSNSRSEMNVSTLELGDSALYLCASSRTSANSGANVLTFGAGSRLTVL.

The gene calls are TRBV6-5 and TRBJ1-1, with D uncertain. The CDR3 loop spans 14 amino acids. The germline V gene has CDR1 MNHEY and CDR2 SVGAGI. V shed 6 bases and J shed 4 bases, with 15 bases lying between them. The CDR3 region has the DNA TGTGCCAGCAGCCCCCCCGGGGAGGGCACTGAAGCTTTCTTT. This translates into CASSPPGEGTEAFF.

This rearrangement joins TRBV5-6 to TRBJ1-2; unclear D gene. The CDR3 extends over 15 amino acids. V was pared by 4 bases and J by 1 base, with 14 bases between. Germline-derived CDR1 and CDR2 are SGHDT and YYEEEE. The CDR3 DNA reads as TGTGCCAGCAGCCCTGTGGTCCTTAATAACTATGGCTACACCTTC. Residues: CASSPVVLNNYGYTF.

This clone was recorded once. The rearrangement joins TRBV6-1 to TRBJ1-1, with a tentative D call TRBD1 (6 bases). The V and J ends lost 6 bases and 4 bases respectively, with 12 bases between them. Germline assignment: CDR1 MNHNS and CDR2 SASEGT. The length of the CDR3 is 13 residues. Written as DNA, the CDR3 is TGTGCCAGCAGAGCGACAGGATCCACTGAAGCTTTCTTT. Its protein product is CASRATGSTEAFF.

The V call is TRBV30, the J call TRBJ2-7, with D hard to call. Germline CDR1 reads GTSNPN; CDR2 reads SVGIG (reference sequence). V was trimmed by 4 bases and J by 2 bases, leaving 15 bases between them. CDR3 length: 14 residues. CDR3 coding DNA: TGTGCCTGGACAGTTCCACTCCCCCCCTACGAGCAGTACTTC. Its protein product is CAWTVPLPPYEQYF.

CDR3 protein: CASRASGANVLTF. The CDR3 bases are TGTGCCAGCAGGGCATCTGGGGCCAACGTCCTGACTTTC. The chain couples TRBV6-5 to TRBJ2-6; D remains unclear. V dropped 6 bases and J dropped 1 base, with 4 bases sitting between them. This CDR3 is 13 amino acids long. Germline assignment: CDR1 MNHEY and CDR2 SVGAGI.

The chain links TRBV11-2 to TRBJ1-2, with D possibly matching TRBD1 (5 bases). This CDR3 spans 15 amino acids. Germline V gene sequence: CDR1 SGHAT, CDR2 FQNNGV. V lost 5 bases and J lost 6, with 19 bases in between. The CDR3 is CASSLGTGTVDGYTF. CDR3 bases: TGTGCCAGCAGCCTCGGGACGGGGACTGTTGATGGCTACACCTTC.

This chain links TRBV19 with TRBJ1-5; 7 bases match TRBD1. The CDR3 consists of 12 residues. Germline loops: CDR1 LNHDA, CDR2 SQIVND (reference sequence). J was trimmed by 4 bases and V by 8 bases; bases with no gene match: 2. The CDR3: CASGQVNQPQHF. DNA of the CDR3: TGTGCCAGTGGACAGGTGAATCAGCCCCAGCATTTT.

The gene calls are TRBV6-5 and TRBJ1-3; D call uncertain. V dropped 0 bases and J dropped 3 bases, with 9 bases sitting between them. This CDR3 contains 15 residues. From germline, CDR1 is MNHEY and CDR2 SVGAGI. The DNA of the CDR3 is TGTGCCAGCAGTTACTCGAGGGCTGATGGAAACACCATATATTTT. This codes for CASSYSRADGNTIYF.

The CDR3 protein is CASSSPTTGRLSGYTF. The CDR3 bases are TGTGCCAGCAGTTCCCCCACGACAGGGAGGTTGAGTGGCTACACCTTC. V usage is TRBV6-5 and J usage is TRBJ1-2; 7 bases line up with TRBD1. Trimming cost V 4 bases and J 7 bases; bases outside gene matches: 15. Germline CDR1 and CDR2: MNHEY and SVGAGI. This CDR3 contains 16 residues.

The J gene is TRBJ2-7, the V gene TRBV7-9; no reliable D call. Trimming cost V 6 bases and J 1 base, with 10 bases left between them. The CDR3 spans 13 residues. CDR1 is SEHNR, CDR2 FQNEAQ, per germline (reference sequence). The CDR3 DNA reads TGTGCCAGCAGGCTGACGGCGTCCTACGAGCAGTACTTC. Protein product: CASRLTASYEQYF.

The chain uses TRBV30 and TRBJ2-1; either TRBD1 or TRBD2 may supply D (6 bases each). Per the germline V gene, CDR1 is GTSNPN and CDR2 is SVGIG (reference sequence). The CDR3 covers 11 residues. In DNA form, the CDR3 reads TGTGGGGGGGCCTTGGACAATGAGCAGTTCTTC. The encoded protein is CGGALDNEQFF.

The chain combines TRBV6-5 with TRBJ1-1; D is uncertain. The CDR3 has 16 residues. CDR1 MNHEY and CDR2 SVGAGI come from the germline V gene. The V gene lost 0 bases and the J gene lost 6 bases, with 17 bases spanning the gap. CDR3 residues: CASSYSGDRVQAEAFF. In DNA form, the CDR3 reads TGTGCCAGCAGTTACTCAGGAGATCGCGTGCAGGCTGAAGCTTTCTTT.

The genes are TRBV5-6 and TRBJ2-6; TRBD1 matches 7 bases. The CDR3 consists of 18 residues. V lost 4 bases and J lost 0; bases outside the gene matches: 10. From germline, CDR1 is SGHDT and CDR2 YYEEEE. CDR3 in DNA: TGTGCCAGCAGCGCGTTGGGACAGTCAACCTCTGGGGCCAACGTCCTGACTTTC. This sequence encodes CASSALGQSTSGANVLTF.

The chain is built from TRBV14 and TRBJ2-7; TRBD1 matches at 9 bases. The CDR3 is 16 amino acids. Germline-derived CDR1 and CDR2 are SGHDN and FVKESK. With V trimmed by 5 bases and J by 5 bases, 13 bases remained unmatched. In nucleotides, the CDR3 is TGTGCCAGCAGCTCACCACCGGGACAGGGTTTTCACGAGCAGTACTTC. This codes for CASSSPPGQGFHEQYF.